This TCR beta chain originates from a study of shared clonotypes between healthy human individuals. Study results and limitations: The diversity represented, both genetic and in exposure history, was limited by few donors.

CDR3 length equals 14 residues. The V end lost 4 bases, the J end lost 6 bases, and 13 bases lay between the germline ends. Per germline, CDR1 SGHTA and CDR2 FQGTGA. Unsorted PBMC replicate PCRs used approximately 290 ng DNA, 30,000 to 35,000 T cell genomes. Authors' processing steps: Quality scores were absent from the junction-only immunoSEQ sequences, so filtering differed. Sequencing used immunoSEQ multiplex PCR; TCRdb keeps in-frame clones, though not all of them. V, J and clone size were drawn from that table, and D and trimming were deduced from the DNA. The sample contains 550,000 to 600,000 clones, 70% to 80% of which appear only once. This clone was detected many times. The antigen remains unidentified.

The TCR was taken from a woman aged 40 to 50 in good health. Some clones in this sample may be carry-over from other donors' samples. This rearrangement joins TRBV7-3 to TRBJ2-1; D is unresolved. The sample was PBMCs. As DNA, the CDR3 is TGTGCCAGCAGCTCCCTAGTGGGTAGCAATGAGCAGTTCTTC. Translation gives CASSSLVGSNEQFF.